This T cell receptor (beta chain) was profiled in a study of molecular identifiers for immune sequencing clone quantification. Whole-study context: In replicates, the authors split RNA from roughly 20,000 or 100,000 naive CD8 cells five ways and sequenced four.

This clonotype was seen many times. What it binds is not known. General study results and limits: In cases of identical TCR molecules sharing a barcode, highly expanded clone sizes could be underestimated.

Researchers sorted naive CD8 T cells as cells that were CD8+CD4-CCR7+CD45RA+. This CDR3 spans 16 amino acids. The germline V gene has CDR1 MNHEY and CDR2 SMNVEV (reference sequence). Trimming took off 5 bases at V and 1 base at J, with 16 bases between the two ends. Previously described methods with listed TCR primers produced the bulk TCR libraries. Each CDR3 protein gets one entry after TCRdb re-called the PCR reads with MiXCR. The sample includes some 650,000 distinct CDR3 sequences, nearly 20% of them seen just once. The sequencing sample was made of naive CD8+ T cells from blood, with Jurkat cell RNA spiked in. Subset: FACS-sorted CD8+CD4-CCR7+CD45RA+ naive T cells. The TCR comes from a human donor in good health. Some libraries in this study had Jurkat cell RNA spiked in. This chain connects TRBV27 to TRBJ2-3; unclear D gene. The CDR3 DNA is TGTGCCAGCAGTCCCCAACGGGTGGCGGGCACAGATACGCAGTATTTT. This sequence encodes CASSPQRVAGTDTQYF.